This TCR beta chain was identified in a study of T-cell memory formation after mild COVID-19. Using its own MiXCR run on the 5' RACE reads, TCRdb lists one record per CDR3 protein. The table records around 190,000 distinct CDR3 sequences, 18% of them present only once. Study-wide points: Among CD4+ contracting clones, most were CM and EM, and CD8+ ones EMRA.

Germline values: CDR1 MNHNY, CDR2 SVGAGI (reference sequence). The length of the CDR3 is 13 residues. V lost 6 bases and J 3 bases, leaving 9 bases between the germline ends. In this sample, this clonotype turned up a few times. No antigen is known for it. This receptor was identified in a man between 18 and 29 years old who had mild COVID-19 (a few samples of this study predate the infection). Cell type and time point are not known. The rearrangement links TRBV6-6 to TRBJ1-5; D call uncertain. Sequencing input: PBMCs or a T cell subset sorted from them (not recorded which). For the CDR3, the DNA is TGTGCCAGCAGCCGTCAACACAATCAGCCCCAGCATTTT. This translates into CASSRQHNQPQHF.